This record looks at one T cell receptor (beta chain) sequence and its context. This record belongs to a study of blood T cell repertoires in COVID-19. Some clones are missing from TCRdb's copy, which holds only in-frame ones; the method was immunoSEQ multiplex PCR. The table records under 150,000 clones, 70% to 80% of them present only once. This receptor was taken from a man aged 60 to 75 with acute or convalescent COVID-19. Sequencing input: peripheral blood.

The CDR3 region is CASSFGQTVSYEQYF. For the CDR3, the DNA is TGTGCCAGCAGCTTCGGACAGACCGTCTCCTACGAGCAGTACTTC. This chain joins TRBV5-4 and TRBJ2-7; a weak D match, TRBD1 (6 bases). The CDR3 is 15 residues long. Germline values: CDR1 SGHNT, CDR2 YYREEE (reference sequence). Trimming cost V 2 bases and J 0 bases, with 12 bases left between them.